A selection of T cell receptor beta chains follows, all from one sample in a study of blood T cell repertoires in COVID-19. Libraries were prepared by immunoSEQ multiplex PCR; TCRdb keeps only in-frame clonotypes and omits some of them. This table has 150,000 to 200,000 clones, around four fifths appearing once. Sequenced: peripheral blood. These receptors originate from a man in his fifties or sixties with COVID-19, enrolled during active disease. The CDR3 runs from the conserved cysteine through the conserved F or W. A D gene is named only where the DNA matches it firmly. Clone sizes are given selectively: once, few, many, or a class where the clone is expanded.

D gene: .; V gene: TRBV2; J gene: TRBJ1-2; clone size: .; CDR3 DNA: TGTGCCAGCAGTTTTCTACAGGGTCCTAACTATGGCTACACCTTC; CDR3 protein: CASSFLQGPNYGYTF
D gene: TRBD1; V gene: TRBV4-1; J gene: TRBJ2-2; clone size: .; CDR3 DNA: TGCGCCAGCAGCCATCGGGACAGGGAGTTTTTTGCCGGGGAGCTGTTTTTT; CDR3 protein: CASSHRDREFFAGELFF
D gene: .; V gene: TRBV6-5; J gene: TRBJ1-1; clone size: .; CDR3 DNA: TGTGCCAGCAGTTACCCAGGAGGGAACACTGAAGCTTTCTTT; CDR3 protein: CASSYPGGNTEAFF
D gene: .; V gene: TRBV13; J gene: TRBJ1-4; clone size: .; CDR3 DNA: TGTGCCAGCAGCTTGAAGGGAGGGACTAATGAAAAACTGTTTTTT; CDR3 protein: CASSLKGGTNEKLFF
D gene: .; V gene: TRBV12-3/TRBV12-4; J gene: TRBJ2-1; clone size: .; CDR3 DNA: TGTGCCAGCAGGGGCACCTACAATGAGCAGTTCTTC; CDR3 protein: CASRGTYNEQFF
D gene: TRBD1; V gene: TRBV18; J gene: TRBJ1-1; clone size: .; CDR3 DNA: TGTGCCAGCTCACCTCGGACAGGGGAGACTGAAGCTTTCTTT; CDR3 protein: CASSPRTGETEAFF
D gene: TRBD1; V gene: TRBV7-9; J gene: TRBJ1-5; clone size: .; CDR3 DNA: TGTGCCAGCAGCATGACAGGGGGCGCAGGTCAGCCCCAGCATTTT; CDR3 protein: CASSMTGGAGQPQHF
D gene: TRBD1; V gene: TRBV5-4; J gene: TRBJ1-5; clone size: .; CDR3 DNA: TGTGCCAGCAGCTTGGGAGGGGGACAGGGAGGACAGCCCCAGCATTTT; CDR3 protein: CASSLGGGQGGQPQHF
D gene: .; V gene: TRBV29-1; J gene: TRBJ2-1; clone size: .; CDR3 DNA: TGCAGCGTTGATAATAGGGGAAACTACAATGAGCAGTTCTTC; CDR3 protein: CSVDNRGNYNEQFF
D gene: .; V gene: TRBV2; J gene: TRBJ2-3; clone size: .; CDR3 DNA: TGTGCCAGCAACAGCGGAAGCACAGATACGCAGTATTTT; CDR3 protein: CASNSGSTDTQYF
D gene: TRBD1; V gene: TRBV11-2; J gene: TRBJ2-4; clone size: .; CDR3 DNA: TGTGCCAGCAGCTTATCAGGGGGCAAAAACATTCAGTACTTC; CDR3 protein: CASSLSGGKNIQYF
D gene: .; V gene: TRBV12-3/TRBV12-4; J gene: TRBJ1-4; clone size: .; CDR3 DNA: TGTGCCAGCAGTTTTGGAGGGAATCGAAAACTGTTTTTT; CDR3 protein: CASSFGGNRKLFF
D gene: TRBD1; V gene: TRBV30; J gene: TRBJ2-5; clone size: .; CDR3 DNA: TGTGCCTGGGTGCGACAGGGAGAGACCCAGTACTTC; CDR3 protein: CAWVRQGETQYF
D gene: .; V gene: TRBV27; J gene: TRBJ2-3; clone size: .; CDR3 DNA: TGTGCCAGCAGCGGGGGAAGGTTTAGCGGAGATACGCAGTATTTT; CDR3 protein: CASSGGRFSGDTQYF
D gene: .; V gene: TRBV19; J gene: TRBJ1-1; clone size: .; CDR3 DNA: TGTGCCAGTAGTCAAGGTACAGCGAACACTGAAGCTTTCTTT; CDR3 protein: CASSQGTANTEAFF
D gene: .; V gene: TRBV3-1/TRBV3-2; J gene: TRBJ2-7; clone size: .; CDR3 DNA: TGTGCCAGCAGCCAGAGCCCGGGAAGCTCCTACGAGCAGTACTTC; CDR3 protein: CASSQSPGSSYEQYF
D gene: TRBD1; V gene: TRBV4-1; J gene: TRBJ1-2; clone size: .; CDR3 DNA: TGCGCCAGCAGCCAACGCCGGGACAGTATTAACTATGGCTACACCTTC; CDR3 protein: CASSQRRDSINYGYTF
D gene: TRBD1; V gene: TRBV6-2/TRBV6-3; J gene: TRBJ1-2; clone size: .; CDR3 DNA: TGTGCCAGCAGTGCGTACGCCGGGACAGGGTTCAGCTACACCTTC; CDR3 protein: CASSAYAGTGFSYTF
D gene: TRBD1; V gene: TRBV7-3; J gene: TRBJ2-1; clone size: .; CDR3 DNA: TGTGCCAGCAGCCGAGTCCAGGGGGAAGGTAGGAATGAGCAGTTCTTC; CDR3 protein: CASSRVQGEGRNEQFF
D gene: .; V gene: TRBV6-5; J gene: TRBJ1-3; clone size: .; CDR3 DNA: TGTGCCAGCAGTTCGGGGGGTGCAGGAAACACCATATATTTT; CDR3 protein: CASSSGGAGNTIYF
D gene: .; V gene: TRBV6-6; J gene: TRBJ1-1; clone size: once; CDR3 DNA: TGTGCCAGCAGGCCACCGAGAGGAAGGAGGACTGAAGCTTTCTTT; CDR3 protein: CASRPPRGRRTEAFF
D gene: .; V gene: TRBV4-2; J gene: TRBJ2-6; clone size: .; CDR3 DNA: TGTGCCAGCAGCCAGCGAAGTGATCTCTCTGGGGCCAACGTCCTGACTTTC; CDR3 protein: CASSQRSDLSGANVLTF
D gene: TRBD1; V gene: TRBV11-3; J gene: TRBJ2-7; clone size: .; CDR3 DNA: TGTGCCAGCAGCCCCGGACAGGGGTACGAGCAGTACTTC; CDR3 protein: CASSPGQGYEQYF
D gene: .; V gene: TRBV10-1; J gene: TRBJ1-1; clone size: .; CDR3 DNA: TGCGCCAGCAGTCAGTCCAGGGGATCCACTGAAGCTTTCTTT; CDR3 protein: CASSQSRGSTEAFF
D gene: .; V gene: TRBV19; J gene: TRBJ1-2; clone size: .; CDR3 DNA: TGTGCCAGTAGTAGATCGACACAGGCGACGGCTAACTATGGCTACACCTTC; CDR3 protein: CASSRSTQATANYGYTF
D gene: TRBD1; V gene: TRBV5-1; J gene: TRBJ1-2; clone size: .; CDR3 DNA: TGCGCCAGCAGCCCCGGCACAGGGGACTATGGCTACACCTTC; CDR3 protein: CASSPGTGDYGYTF
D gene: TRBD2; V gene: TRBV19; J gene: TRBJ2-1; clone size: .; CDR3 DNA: TGTGCCAGTAGTTCCTTAGCGGGAGTGGACTCCTACAATGAGCAGTTCTTC; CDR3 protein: CASSSLAGVDSYNEQFF
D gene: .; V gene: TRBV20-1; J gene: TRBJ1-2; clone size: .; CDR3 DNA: TGCAGTGCTAGAGATATGGGCGGCTACACCTTC; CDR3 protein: CSARDMGGYTF
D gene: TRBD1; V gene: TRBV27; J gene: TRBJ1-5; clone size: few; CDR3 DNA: TGTGCCAGCAAGGGACAGGGCGGACAGCCCCAGCATTTT; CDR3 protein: CASKGQGGQPQHF
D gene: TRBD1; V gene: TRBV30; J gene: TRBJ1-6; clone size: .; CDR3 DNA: TGTGCCTGCACCTCCGGGACAGGAGGCTCCTATAATTCACCCCTCCACTTT; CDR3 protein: CACTSGTGGSYNSPLHF
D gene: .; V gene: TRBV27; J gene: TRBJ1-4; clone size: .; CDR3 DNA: TGTGCCAGCAGGACTTCAACTAATGAAAAACTGTTTTTT; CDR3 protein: CASRTSTNEKLFF
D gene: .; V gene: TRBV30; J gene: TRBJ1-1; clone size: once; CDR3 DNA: TGTGCCTGGAGATTCCCGACCCAGCCTCGGGCTGAAGCTTTCTTT; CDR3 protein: CAWRFPTQPRAEAFF
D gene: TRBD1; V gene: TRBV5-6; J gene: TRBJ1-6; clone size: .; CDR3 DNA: TGTGCCAGCAGCTTGGGACAGGGACTCAATTCACCCCTCCACTTT; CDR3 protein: CASSLGQGLNSPLHF
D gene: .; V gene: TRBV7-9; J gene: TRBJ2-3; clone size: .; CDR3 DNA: TGTGCCAGCAGCCTTTCCTCTAGCAAAGATACGCAGTATTTT; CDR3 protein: CASSLSSSKDTQYF
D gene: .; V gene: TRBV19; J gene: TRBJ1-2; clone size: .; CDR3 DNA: TGTGCCAGTAGTCAGACTACTAACTATGGCTACACCTTC; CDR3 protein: CASSQTTNYGYTF
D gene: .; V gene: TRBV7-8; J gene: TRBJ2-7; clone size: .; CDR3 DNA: TGTGCCAGCAGCTTAGACAACAGGGACTACGAGCAGTACTTC; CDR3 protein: CASSLDNRDYEQYF
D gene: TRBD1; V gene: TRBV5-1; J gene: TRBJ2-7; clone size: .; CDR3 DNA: TGCGCCAGTAGACAGGGTTCAACTTACGAGCAGTACTTC; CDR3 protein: CASRQGSTYEQYF
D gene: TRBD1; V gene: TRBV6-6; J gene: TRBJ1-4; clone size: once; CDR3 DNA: TGTGCCAGCAGTCTCGACAGGGGGGCAACTAATGAAAAACTGTTTTTT; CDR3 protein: CASSLDRGATNEKLFF
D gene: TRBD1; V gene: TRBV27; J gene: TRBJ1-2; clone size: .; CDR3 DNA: TGTGTCGTCCGGGACAGTGTTAACTATGGCTACACCTTC; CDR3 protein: CVVRDSVNYGYTF
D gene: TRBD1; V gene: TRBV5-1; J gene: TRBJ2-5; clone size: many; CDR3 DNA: TGCGCCAGCAGCCGAGACAGGGGCGCTGGGGAGACCCAGTACTTC; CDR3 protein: CASSRDRGAGETQYF
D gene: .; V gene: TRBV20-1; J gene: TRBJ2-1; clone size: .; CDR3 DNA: TGCAGTGCTAGAGAACCGGATGAGCAGTTCTTC; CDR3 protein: CSAREPDEQFF
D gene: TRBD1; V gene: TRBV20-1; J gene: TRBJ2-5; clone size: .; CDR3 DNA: TGCAGTGCAGACAGGGAACAGACCCAGTACTTC; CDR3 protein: CSADREQTQYF
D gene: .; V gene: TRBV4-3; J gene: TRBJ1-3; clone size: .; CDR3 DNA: TGCGCCAGCAGCCAAGAGGCCGTTTCCTCTGGAAACACCATATATTTT; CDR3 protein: CASSQEAVSSGNTIYF
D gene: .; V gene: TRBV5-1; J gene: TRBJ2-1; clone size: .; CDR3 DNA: TGCGCCAGCACTCCCTCGACCTCCGGGACTCCTTCCTACAATGAGCAGTTCTTC; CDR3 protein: CASTPSTSGTPSYNEQFF
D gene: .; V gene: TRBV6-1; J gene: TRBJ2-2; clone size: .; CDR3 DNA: TGTGCCAGCAGTGAATTAGGGCAGGGGAGCGCCGGGGAGCTGTTTTTT; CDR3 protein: CASSELGQGSAGELFF
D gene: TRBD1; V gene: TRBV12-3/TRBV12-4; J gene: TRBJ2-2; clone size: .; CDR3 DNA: TGTGCCAGCAGTTTACAGGGGGCCGGGGAGCTGTTTTTT; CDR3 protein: CASSLQGAGELFF
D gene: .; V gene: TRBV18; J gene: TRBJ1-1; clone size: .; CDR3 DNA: TGTGCCAGCTCACCGGGGGGGATGACTGAAGCTTTCTTT; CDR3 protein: CASSPGGMTEAFF
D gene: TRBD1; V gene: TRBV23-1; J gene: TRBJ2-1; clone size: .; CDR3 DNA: TGCGCCAGCAGTCAATCCCAGGACAGGGTTTGCAATGAGCAGTTCTTC; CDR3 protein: CASSQSQDRVCNEQFF
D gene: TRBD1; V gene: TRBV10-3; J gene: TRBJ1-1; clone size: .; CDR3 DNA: TGTGCCATCAGCCGGACAGGGGATTGGGGCACTGAAGCTTTCTTT; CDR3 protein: CAISRTGDWGTEAFF
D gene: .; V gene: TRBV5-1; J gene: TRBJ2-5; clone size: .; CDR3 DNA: TGCGCCAGCAGCGTTAGCGTACAAGAGACCCAGTACTTC; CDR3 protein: CASSVSVQETQYF
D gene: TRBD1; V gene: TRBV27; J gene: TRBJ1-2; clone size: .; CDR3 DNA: TGTGCCAGCAAGAAGACAGGGGACTATGGCTACACCTTC; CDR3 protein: CASKKTGDYGYTF